This T cell receptor beta chain was identified during a study of T-cell reconstitution after alpha-beta-depleted transplantation in children. Many counts were recorded for this clonotype. The antigen is not known. The CDR3 loop spans 16 amino acids. Per the germline V gene, CDR1 is SGHKS and CDR2 is YYEKEE (reference sequence). V shed 3 bases, J shed 6 bases, and the junction held 6 bases outside the gene matches. Study-wide findings and caveats: There were some patients whose high TCRbeta diversity at day 60 came from surviving recipient T cells and thymic progenitors.

Preparation of the TCRbeta library was carried out with unique molecular identifiers. TCRdb called the PCR reads again in MiXCR, with one record for every CDR3 protein. The sample lists 490,000 or so distinct CDR3 sequences, under 12% occurring once. This TCR derives from a child under 10 years old with inherited bone marrow failure, due to receive a stem cell transplant. The rearrangement joins TRBV5-5 to TRBJ2-1; 13 bases map to TRBD2. The sequenced sample was PBMCs, obtained before TCRalphabeta/CD19-depleted stem cell transplant. CDR3 protein: CASSSPTSGRANEQFF. For the CDR3, the DNA is TGTGCCAGCAGCTCGCCCACTAGCGGGAGGGCCAATGAGCAGTTCTTC.